Presented here are 11 T cell receptor beta chains from one specimen sequenced in a study of STAT5B mutations in CD4+ large granular lymphocyte leukemia. Using immunoSEQ multiplex PCR, the repertoire was profiled, and TCRdb retains in-frame clones only, with some absent. The sample includes around 9,000 clones, 70% to 85% of them seen just once. Sequencing was performed on PBMCs. These TCRs come from a man between 60 and 70 years old with CD4+ T-cell large granular lymphocyte leukemia.

This chain uses TRBV7-2 with TRBJ2-5; D is perhaps TRBD1 (5 bases). Germline V gives CDR1 SGHTA, CDR2 FQGNSA. Trimming cost V 5 bases and J 5 bases, with 12 bases left between them. This CDR3 contains 13 residues. CDR3 nucleotide sequence: TGTGCCAGCAGCCCCCAGGGATTGGAGACCCAGTACTTC. Translation: CASSPQGLETQYF.

The genes are TRBV28 and TRBJ2-7, with 8 bases identical to TRBD1. Germline V lookup: CDR1 MDHEN, CDR2 SYDVKM. V was clipped by 5 bases and J by 0 bases; unmatched bases: 6. This CDR3 has 15 residues. CDR3 nucleotide sequence: TGTGCCAGCAGTGTTGACGGGACAGGCTCCTACGAGCAGTACTTC. Translation: CASSVDGTGSYEQYF.

The chain joins TRBV7-3 to TRBJ2-5; tentative D call: TRBD2 (5 bases). The germline V gene has CDR1 SGHTA and CDR2 FQGTGA. The CDR3 runs 14 residues. V lost 4 bases to trimming and J lost 5 bases, with 14 bases between them. The CDR3 nucleotides are TGTGCCAGCAGCTCGGGGTTCGGCCGGGAGACCCAGTACTTC. Protein: CASSSGFGRETQYF.

The gene calls are TRBV19 and TRBJ2-3; 8 bases are shared with TRBD2. The CDR3 consists of 17 residues. Germline V gene lookup returns CDR1 LNHDA and CDR2 SQIVND (reference sequence). Trimming cost V 5 bases and J 1 base; bases outside gene matches: 11. The CDR3 spells CASSPSGRRGGTDTQYF. The CDR3 DNA follows: TGTGCCAGTAGTCCTTCCGGGAGGCGGGGGGGCACAGATACGCAGTATTTT.

The chain uses TRBV29-1 and TRBJ2-7; D gene unclear. This CDR3 spans 14 amino acids. Germline V CDR1 and CDR2: SQVTM, ANQGSEA. V was pared by 7 bases and J by 5 bases, with 21 bases between. The CDR3 spells CSAARFGGLDEQYF. CDR3 nucleotides: TGCAGCGCCGCTCGGTTTGGTGGTCTGGACGAGCAGTACTTC.

The V and J genes are TRBV7-2 and TRBJ2-5, with 8 positions matching TRBD1. With 1 base clipped from V and 4 bases from J, the junction kept 8 bases outside the gene matches. The CDR3 has 16 residues. The V gene's germline CDR1 is SGHTA and CDR2 FQGNSA. DNA of the CDR3: TGTGCCAGCAGCTTAGACGTGGGCAGGGGGCGAGAGACCCAGTACTTC. Protein: CASSLDVGRGRETQYF.

This clone has just a few counts. The chain is built from TRBV6-5 and TRBJ2-7, with 9 bases aligning to TRBD1. The CDR3 is 13 amino acids. Germline V gives CDR1 MNHEY, CDR2 SVGAGI. The junction had 7 bases not matched to a gene; V was cut back by 7 bases and J by 6 bases. Here the CDR3 reads CASTLQGAGEQYF. In DNA, the CDR3 is TGTGCCAGCACCCTACAGGGGGCAGGCGAGCAGTACTTC.

The CDR3 region is CASSLGTVNQETQYF. DNA for the CDR3: TGTGCCAGCAGCTTAGGGACTGTAAACCAAGAGACCCAGTACTTC. The chain combines TRBV11-3 with TRBJ2-5; perhaps TRBD2 as D (5 bases). Trimming shortened V by 1 base and J by 0 bases, and 9 bases separated the two germline ends. There are 15 residues in the CDR3. The germline gives CDR1 SGHNT, CDR2 YENEEA. Full variable domain (rest looked up from reference TRBV11-3 and TRBJ2-5): EAGVVQSPRYKIIEKKQPVAFWCNPISGHNTLYWYLQNLGQGPELLIRYENEEAVDDSQLPKDRFSAERLKGVDSTLKIQPAELGDSAVYLCASSLGTVNQETQYFGPGTRLLVL.

The chain is built from TRBV21-1 and TRBJ1-1; TRBD1 is the table's D call, not checked against the DNA. TRBV21-1 is reported as a pseudogene. The CDR3 loop spans 17 amino acids. The DNA of the CDR3 is TGTGCCAGCAGCAAATGTCGGAGACAAGGAAGGGGCACTGAAGCTTTCTTT. Translation: CASSKCRRQGRGTEAFF.

The chain uses TRBV28 and TRBJ1-2; D is unresolved. The CDR3 sequence is 13 residues long. Germline values: CDR1 MDHEN, CDR2 SYDVKM. Between the trimmed V and J ends, which lost 2 bases and 5 bases, there was a span of 9 bases. CDR3 residues: CASSLGNWYGYTF. The CDR3, as DNA: TGTGCCAGCAGTTTAGGGAATTGGTATGGCTACACCTTC.

For the CDR3, the DNA is TGTGCCAGTAGTATCCTGACTAGCGGGCGGAACAATGAGCAGTTCTTC. Its translation is CASSILTSGRNNEQFF. The genes are TRBV19 and TRBJ2-1, with 10 bases identical to TRBD2. V lost 3 bases, J lost 5 bases, and 7 bases stayed unmatched. The CDR3 length is 16 residues. Germline V CDR1 and CDR2: LNHDA, SQIVND (reference sequence).